In this sample, the clone carrying this TCR beta chain turned up once. While infection was still active, Seattle patients were enrolled and then followed longitudinally. The data were taken from a study of blood T cell repertoires in COVID-19. About the study: Samples taken during acute and convalescent COVID-19 were collected in the United States, Italy and Spain. Sources were T cells, B-cell-depleted T cells, or PBMCs; the material itself was cDNA or gDNA.

Germline assignment: CDR1 ENHRY and CDR2 SYGVKD. V shed 3 bases and J shed 1 base, with 9 bases lying between them. The CDR3 has 14 residues. Original processing notes: Reference gene primer amplification gave nucleated cell count estimates. Generated by immunoSEQ multiplex PCR, the TCRdb table keeps only in-frame clones and is missing some. That table is the source of V, J and clone size, and D and trimming were worked out from the DNA. The repertoire holds hundreds of thousands of clones, with roughly 82% as singletons. The chain has TRBV10-3 and TRBJ1-1; perhaps TRBD1 as D (6 bases). The sequence was obtained from an elderly woman with COVID-19, enrolled during active disease. Sequenced material: peripheral blood. Written as DNA, the CDR3 is TGTGCCATCAGTGACCAAGGGGGGAACACTGAAGCTTTCTTT. This translates into CAISDQGGNTEAFF.